This TCR beta chain was sequenced during a study of T cell responses to AZD1222 COVID-19 vaccine (dated by TCRdb to the early 2020s). General notes on the study: AZD1222 recipients whose second dose came at about 4 weeks and those whose second dose came at about 12 weeks were combined into one group, since spike-specific TCR depth and breadth did not differ between the two schedules. A total of 230 to 250 trial participants underwent TCR sequencing, of whom about 200 had received two doses of AZD1222 and about 25 had received two doses of the MenACWY control vaccine. Trial participants were enrolled into age subgroups of 18-55, 56-69 and 70-plus years, which contained roughly 150, 30 and 60 TCR-sequenced participants, respectively. Overall study outcomes, separate from this receptor: Because no day 14 peak-response samples were available, repertoires were characterized only after the peak T cell response. Vaccine-associated CD4 TCRs spanned the whole spike protein, with dominant responses in regions 160-218 and 743-854. The 56-69-year group was small, and its depth increase did not reach significance, likely because of low power. Participants were mostly white British, with more females than males. The authors suggested clonal diversity may have been underestimated. Nearly half of unique spike-specific TCRs reportedly recognized epitopes outside regions mutated in the B.1.351 and B.1.1.7 variants. A significant rise in spike-specific TCR breadth and depth was observed after two AZD1222 doses relative to day 0 and relative to MenACWY recipients. Conclusions about previously exposed vaccinees are limited, since just a handful of AZD1222 recipients were seropositive for SARS-CoV-2 at baseline.

The CDR3 regions of human TCRbeta chains were analyzed by immunosequencing. As for how the authors treated the data: TCRs in the repertoires were compared against a reference library of SARS-CoV-2-specific TCRs that had been generated with the MIRA antigen-specificity platform. Breadth was defined as the fraction of unique TCRs that were SARS-CoV-2-associated, and depth was defined as the fraction of total T cells that were SARS-CoV-2-associated. Using the MIRA data, each spike-specific TCR was assigned both to the spike region to which the TCR was reactive and to a CD4 or CD8 class. Log10-transformed breadth and depth values were compared by one-way ANOVA with Sidak's multiple comparisons tests. Sourced from immuneACCESS, this table was stored by TCRdb with only in-frame sequences that have V and J called. A share of the clones is absent; for the studies checked, an unresolved V gene accounts for under half, and the remainder has no known explanation. V and J calls and clone size are given by that table; D and trimming were obtained from the DNA. Counted in this sample were some 120,000 clones; nearly 90% of them appeared once. The ten largest clones take up roughly 4.2% of the sample.

The CDR3 numbers 15 residues from cysteine through phenylalanine. Only CDR3 DNA is held: 45 bases, read in frame from base 1. Explained via the paper, the time point label denotes: baseline before first vaccination. The vaccinee samples were drawn from two UK trials, COV001 and COV002, one of which was a single-blind randomized controlled phase 2/3 trial testing AZD1222 (ChAdOx1 nCoV-19) in healthy adults. For TCRbeta chain sequencing, PBMC samples from trial participants were taken at day 0 and at day 28 after the second dose. In this sample, this clone turned up once. There is no known antigen for this receptor. No quality values exist for individual bases; no much larger clone is one base distant.

Sequencing was performed on peripheral blood, taken on day 0 of AZD1222 vaccination. The V gene is TRBV21-1 and the J gene is TRBJ1-2. TRBV21-1 is a listed pseudogene. The receptor comes from an adult in good health. CDR3 sequence: CASSKAEAEIYGYTF. Read as DNA, the sequence is TGTGCCAGCAGCAAAGCGGAGGCAGAAATTTATGGCTACACCTTC.